The 8 T cell receptor beta chains reported below all come from one sample, sequenced in a study of blood T cells in healthy people across ages. The second PCR ran about 6 to 12 cycles with a sample-barcoded 5' primer and J-beta primers. TCRdb itself ran the 5' RACE reads through MiXCR, one entry per CDR3 protein. The sample carries around 1,800,000 distinct CDR3 sequences, more than 35% recorded once. Sequencing was done on a sample of blood. The receptor set was obtained from a human donor in good health.

This chain joins TRBV25-1 and TRBJ1-2, with TRBD1 matching over 7 bases. The germline CDR1 and CDR2 sequences are MGHDK and SYGVNS. Trimming cost V 6 bases and J 8 bases; bases outside gene matches: 9. This CDR3 has 13 residues. CDR3 region: CASREGQAWGYTF. The CDR3 bases are TGTGCCAGCAGGGAAGGACAGGCTTGGGGCTACACCTTC.

V gene TRBV14 combines with J gene TRBJ2-3, with 7 bases fitting TRBD1. The CDR3 loop spans 15 amino acids. Losses at the gene ends were 2 bases for V and 5 bases for J; bases not matched to a gene: 7. In germline, CDR1 is SGHDN, CDR2 FVKESK. The CDR3 DNA sequence: TGTGCCAGCAGCCAAAGGGGGCTAGAAGGAGATACGCAGTATTTT. Protein product: CASSQRGLEGDTQYF.

The rearrangement uses TRBV12-3 or TRBV12-4 and TRBJ2-4; TRBD1 matches at 7 bases. Matching the DNA end better, TRBJ2-7 makes the J call doubtful. There are 14 residues in the CDR3. The CDR3 is CASSPTGPLYEQYF. In DNA form, the CDR3 reads TGTGCCAGCAGCCCGACAGGGCCTCTCTACGAGCAGTACTTC.

CDR3 loop: CATRGASGNYEQYF. The CDR3 DNA follows: TGTGCCACCAGGGGGGCTAGCGGGAACTACGAGCAGTACTTC. This chain uses TRBV6-6 with TRBJ2-7, with TRBD2 matching 9 bases. With V trimmed by 10 bases and J by 3 bases, 10 bases remained unmatched. Germline CDR1 and CDR2: MNHNY and SVGAGI (reference sequence). The CDR3 covers 14 residues.

The chain carries TRBV29-1 and TRBJ2-1; D might be TRBD2 (6 bases). The V end was cut by 4 bases, the J end by 0 bases, with 19 bases between. From germline, CDR1 is SQVTM and CDR2 ANQGSEA. This CDR3 comprises 17 residues. CDR3 loop: CSVVGLSGIISYNEQFF. For the CDR3, the DNA is TGCAGCGTTGTCGGTCTTAGCGGAATAATCTCCTACAATGAGCAGTTCTTC.

The chain uses TRBV4-3 and TRBJ1-4, with no clear D. Trimming took 4 bases from V and 10 from J, leaving 25 bases between them. CDR1 and CDR2 from the germline V gene are LGHNA and YSLEER. The CDR3 totals 17 residues. The CDR3 DNA reads as TGCGCCAGCAGCCTAAACGGAGGGCCAGATTTCGGCTTAAAACTGTTTTTT. Its translation: CASSLNGGPDFGLKLFF.

The chain carries TRBV24-1 and TRBJ2-5; D gene unclear. With 4 bases removed from V and 4 bases from J, the gap between germline ends came to 15 bases. The V gene's germline CDR1 is KGHDR and CDR2 SFDVKD. This CDR3 contains 15 residues. The CDR3 protein is CATSDPPANGETQYF. CDR3 sequence (DNA): TGTGCCACCAGTGACCCCCCAGCTAACGGAGAGACCCAGTACTTC.

This clonotype was counted many times. The V call is TRBV7-9, the J call TRBJ1-5; D gene uncertain. The CDR3 contains 12 residues. CDR1 SEHNR and CDR2 FQNEAQ come from the germline V gene (reference sequence). V lost 5 bases and J 6 bases, leaving 8 bases between the germline ends. The CDR3 DNA reads as TGTGCCAGCAGCGACTACAGTCAGCCCCAGCATTTT. This gives the protein CASSDYSQPQHF.